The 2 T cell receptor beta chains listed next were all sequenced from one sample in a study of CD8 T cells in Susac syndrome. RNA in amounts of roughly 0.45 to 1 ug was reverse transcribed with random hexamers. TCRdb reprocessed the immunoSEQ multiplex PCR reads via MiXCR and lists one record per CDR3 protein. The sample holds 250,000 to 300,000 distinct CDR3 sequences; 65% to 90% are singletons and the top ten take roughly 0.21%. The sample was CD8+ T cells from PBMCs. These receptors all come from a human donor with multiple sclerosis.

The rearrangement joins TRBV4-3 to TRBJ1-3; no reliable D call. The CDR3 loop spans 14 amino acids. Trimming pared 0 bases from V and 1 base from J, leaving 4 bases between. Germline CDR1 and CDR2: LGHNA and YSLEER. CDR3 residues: CASSQDLSGNTIYF. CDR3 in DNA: TGCGCCAGCAGCCAAGATCTGTCTGGAAACACCATATATTTT.

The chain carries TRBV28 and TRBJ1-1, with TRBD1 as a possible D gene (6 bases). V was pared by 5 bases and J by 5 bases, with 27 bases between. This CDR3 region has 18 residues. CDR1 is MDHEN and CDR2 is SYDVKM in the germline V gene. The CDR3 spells CASSVHLQWGALGTEAFF. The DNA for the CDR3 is TGTGCCAGCAGTGTACACCTGCAGTGGGGGGCGCTTGGAACTGAAGCTTTCTTT. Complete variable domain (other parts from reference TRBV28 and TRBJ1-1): DVKVTQSSRYLVKRTGEKVFLECVQDMDHENMFWYRQDPGLGLRLIYFSYDVKMKEKGDIPEGYSVSREKKERFSLILESASTNQTSMYLCASSVHLQWGALGTEAFFGQGTRLTVV.